The source of this T cell receptor (beta chain) is a study of T cells in Graves' hyperthyroidism and ophthalmopathy. Study-level results: Most clonotypes that expanded in the thyroid above 0.001 also showed up in blood.

Ten or more counts support this clonotype. What it binds is unknown. The CDR3 is made up of 20 amino acids. The germline V gene has CDR1 SGHAT and CDR2 FQNNGV. Trimming at V came to 1 base and at J to 7 bases, leaving 16 bases not matched to a gene. At least 3 on the Clinical Activity Score was recorded for ophthalmopathy patients, who also had NOSPECS grade at least 4 and duration under 3 months. Clinical symptoms, serum thyroxine and TRAb, thyroid ultrasound and orbital computed tomography were used for the diagnoses. Fresh peripheral blood, 9.5 to 10 ml of it, supplied the PBMCs. RNA transcripts yielded amplified TCR beta CDR3 regions. During a first-round RT-PCR of the TCR CDR3, the HTBI primer set was used. One entry per CDR3 protein, called by TCRdb with MiXCR from the multiplex PCR reads. The sample lists about 270,000 distinct CDR3 sequences, roughly 20% seen once, with 50% to 75% in the top ten.

Sequencing was performed on blood. The rearrangement joins TRBV11-2 to TRBJ2-1, with 13 nucleotides matching TRBD2. This receptor was identified in a man aged 25-45 years with Graves' ophthalmopathy. This CDR3 reads CASSLGGTSGILISGNEQFF. In DNA, the CDR3 is TGTGCCAGCAGCTTAGGCGGGACTAGCGGGATTCTTATTAGTGGGAATGAGCAGTTCTTC.